The clone carrying this T cell receptor (beta chain) was detected a few times. Germline assignment: CDR1 MNHNS and CDR2 SASEGT. Between the trimmed V and J ends, which lost 7 bases and 6 bases, there was a span of 17 bases. The CDR3 length is 14 residues. This record belongs to a study of early T cells in non-severe SARS-CoV-2 infection. TCRdb itself ran the 5' RACE reads through MiXCR, one entry per CDR3 protein. The profile shows around 63,000 distinct CDR3 sequences, 13% of them singletons. The specimen was whole blood. This chain connects TRBV6-1 to TRBJ2-3; D remains ambiguous. The origin of this receptor is an adult who was a healthcare worker with PCR-confirmed SARS-CoV-2 infection or an uninfected control (not recorded which). Here the CDR3 DNA reads TGTGCCAGCACTGAGCCCCCCCGCGGTGATACGCAGTATTTT. Amino acids: CASTEPPRGDTQYF.